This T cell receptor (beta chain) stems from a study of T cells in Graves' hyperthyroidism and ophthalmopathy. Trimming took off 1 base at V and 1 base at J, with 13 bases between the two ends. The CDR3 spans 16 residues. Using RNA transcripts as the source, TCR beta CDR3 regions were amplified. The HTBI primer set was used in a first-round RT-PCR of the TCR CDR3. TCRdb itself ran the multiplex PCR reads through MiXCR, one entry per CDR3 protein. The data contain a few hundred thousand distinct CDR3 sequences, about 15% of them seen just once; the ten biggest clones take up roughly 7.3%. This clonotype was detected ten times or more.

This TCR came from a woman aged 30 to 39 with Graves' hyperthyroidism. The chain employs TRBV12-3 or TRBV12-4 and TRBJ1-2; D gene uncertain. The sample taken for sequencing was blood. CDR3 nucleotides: TGTGCCAGCAGTTTAGTCCCGTGGGCAGATAACTATGGCTACACCTTC. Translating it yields CASSLVPWADNYGYTF.